This T cell receptor beta chain was captured by sequencing in a study of T cell repertoires in cytomegalovirus infection. Overall study: CMV epitopes in the study were HLA-C-restricted (recently identified) and HLA-B-restricted (well studied).

Findings and caveats of the study: Ex vivo responses were dominated by HLA-C-restricted CMV-specific TCR beta clonotypes.

Points on this clonotype: Antigen unknown.

MiXCR, run by TCRdb on the reads, gives a single entry per CDR3 protein. The data show about 920,000 distinct CDR3 sequences, with 30% to 40% seen just once and around 15% held by the top ten. V was pared by 7 bases and J by 2 bases, with 9 bases between. From germline, CDR1 is SQVTM and CDR2 ANQGSEA. The CDR3 totals 11 residues. The gene calls are TRBV29-1 and TRBJ2-7, with D hard to call. This specimen consisted of cultured CD8+ T cells from PBMCs, obtained from culture after CMV antigen stimulation. This clonotype was obtained from a human donor in good health (CMV status not recorded). Some clones in this sample may be carry-over from other donors' samples. CDR3 sequence (DNA): TGCAGCGCCAGTACTCCCTACGAGCAGTACGTC. It yields the protein CSASTPYEQYV.